This T cell receptor (beta chain) emerged from a study of T cells in Graves' hyperthyroidism and ophthalmopathy. Amplification targeted TCR beta CDR3 regions from RNA transcripts. The TCR CDR3 first-round RT-PCR relied on the HTBI primer set. TCRdb redid the calling of the multiplex PCR reads with MiXCR, one entry per CDR3 protein. Among about 620,000 distinct CDR3 sequences listed, under 20% were seen once. General study results and limits: In the blood, most expanded thyroid clonotypes above 0.001 appeared as well.

As to this clonotype: Its antigen is currently unknown.

The sequencing input was blood. The source is a woman in her 30s with Graves' hyperthyroidism.

As DNA, the CDR3 is TGTGCCAGCAGCTTAGCCCTTTTCGGACTCCCTGAGCAGTTCTTC. Translating it yields CASSLALFGLPEQFF. V gene TRBV7-9 combines with J gene TRBJ2-1; perhaps TRBD2 as D (5 bases). This CDR3 spans 15 amino acids. Between the trimmed V and J ends, which lost 0 bases and 9 bases, there was a span of 15 bases. Germline V gene data show CDR1 as SEHNR and CDR2 as FQNEAQ (reference sequence).